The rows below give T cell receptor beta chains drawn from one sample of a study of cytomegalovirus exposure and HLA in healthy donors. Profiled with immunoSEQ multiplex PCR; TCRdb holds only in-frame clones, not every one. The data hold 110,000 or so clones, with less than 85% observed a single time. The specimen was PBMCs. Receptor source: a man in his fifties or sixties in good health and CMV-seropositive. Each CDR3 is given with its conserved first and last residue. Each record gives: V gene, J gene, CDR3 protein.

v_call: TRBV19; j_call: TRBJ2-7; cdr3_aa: CASTSDRDTYEQYF
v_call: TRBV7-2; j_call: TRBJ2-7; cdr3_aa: CASRPGLRDEQYF
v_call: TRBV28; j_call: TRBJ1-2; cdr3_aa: CASSLYRARYGYTF
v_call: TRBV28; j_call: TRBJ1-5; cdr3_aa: CASSLWRAGSNQPQHF
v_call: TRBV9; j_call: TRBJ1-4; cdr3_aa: CASSVVGVGKLFF
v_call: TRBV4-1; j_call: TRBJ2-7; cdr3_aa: CASRRTLDRAYEQYF
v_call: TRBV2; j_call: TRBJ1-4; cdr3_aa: CASSRGAGEKLFF
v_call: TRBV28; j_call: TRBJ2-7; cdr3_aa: CASSPPGGRGEQYF
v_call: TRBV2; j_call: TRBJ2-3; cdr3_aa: CASRADSRVADTQYF
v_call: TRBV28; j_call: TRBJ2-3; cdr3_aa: CASRSSGRWGTQYF
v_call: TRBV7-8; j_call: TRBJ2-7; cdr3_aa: CASRPPSGGFDEQYF
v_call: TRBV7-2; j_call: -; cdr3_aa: CASSLLFASYEQYF